What follows are 18 T cell receptor beta chains derived from one specimen sequenced in a study of blood T cells in healthy people across ages. Next came a second PCR, run for about 7 to 12 cycles, which used a sample-barcoded 5' primer along with a J-beta primer mix. MiXCR, run by TCRdb on the 5' RACE reads, gives a single entry per CDR3 protein. Of just over 800,000 distinct CDR3 sequences in the sample, 55% to 65% were seen once. Input material: blood. The receptors shown here come from a man between 25 and 39 years old in good health.

This clonotype was observed a handful of times. The chain carries TRBV27 and TRBJ2-5; 7 bases are a match to TRBD1. The V segment lost 3 bases and the J segment 5 bases; nucleotides outside the gene matches: 9. Germline loops: CDR1 MNHEY, CDR2 SMNVEV (reference sequence). The CDR3 sequence is 15 residues long. CDR3 nucleotide sequence: TGTGCCAGCAGTTTCGAGGGGGCTGTTAGGGAGACCCAGTACTTC. Translated: CASSFEGAVRETQYF.

The chain couples TRBV7-3 to TRBJ2-7; D unresolved. This CDR3 has 16 residues. The V and J ends lost 1 base and 2 bases respectively, with 15 bases between them. Germline CDR1 is SGHTA and CDR2 is FQGTGA. CDR3 region: CASSLSSASSPYEQYF. CDR3 nucleotides: TGTGCCAGCAGCTTAAGTTCCGCAAGCAGTCCCTACGAGCAGTACTTC.

The chain has TRBV29-1 and TRBJ2-5; weak D call: TRBD2 (6 bases). Deletions cut 5 bases from V and 1 base from J, with 11 bases between. This CDR3 spans 13 amino acids. Germline V gives CDR1 SQVTM, CDR2 ANQGSEA. In DNA, the CDR3 is TGCAGCGTTAGAAGCGGGCCCCAAGAGACCCAGTACTTC. Translated, it gives CSVRSGPQETQYF.

This rearrangement joins TRBV6-1 to TRBJ1-4; D unresolved. Trimming cost V 3 bases and J 4 bases, with 15 bases left between them. Germline-derived CDR1 and CDR2 are MNHNS and SASEGT. The CDR3 sequence is 16 residues long. The chain's CDR3 is CASSDPLREINEKLFF. In DNA form, the CDR3 reads TGTGCCAGCAGTGACCCCCTGAGGGAGATTAATGAAAAACTGTTTTTT.

The J gene is TRBJ2-5, the V gene TRBV3-1; weak D call: TRBD2 (6 bases). Between the trimmed V and J ends, which lost 1 base and 3 bases, there was a span of 15 bases. From germline, CDR1 is LGHDT and CDR2 YNNKEL (reference sequence). CDR3 length: 16 residues. CDR3 amino acids: CASSQVPGRQEETQYF. The DNA for the CDR3 is TGTGCCAGCAGCCAAGTCCCGGGGAGGCAGGAAGAGACCCAGTACTTC.

This clonotype has just a few counts. The V and J genes are TRBV7-2 and TRBJ2-5; D may be TRBD1 (6 bases). Trimming stripped 0 bases from V and 11 bases from J, with 10 bases between. Germline loops: CDR1 SGHTA, CDR2 FQGNSA. This CDR3 is 12 amino acids long. CDR3 DNA: TGTGCCAGCAGCTTAGCGCAGGGGTATCAGTACTTC. This gives the protein CASSLAQGYQYF.

To note about this clonotype: The germline gene is not matched at one end of the junction; a read error may be the cause. The chain carries TRBV6-1 and TRBJ1-5, with D possibly being TRBD1 (5 bases). This CDR3 has 16 amino acids. Germline V gives CDR1 MNHNS, CDR2 SASEGT. The chain's CDR3 is CASGDGAPNSNQPQHF. The CDR3 nucleotides read TGTGCCAGCGGTGATGGGGCCCCGAATAGCAATCAGCCCCAGCATTTT.

V and J are TRBV2 and TRBJ2-3, with 8 positions matching TRBD1. The CDR3 has 15 residues. The germline V gene has CDR1 SNHLY and CDR2 FYNNEI. V shed 4 bases and J 4 bases; nucleotides not matched to a gene: 7. As DNA, the CDR3 is TGTGCCAGCAGTGGACCGGGACAGGTCCCAGATACGCAGTATTTT. Amino acids: CASSGPGQVPDTQYF.

The V and J genes are TRBV28 and TRBJ1-1; D is possibly TRBD1 (5 bases). Deletions cut 3 bases from V and 1 base from J, with 15 bases between. This CDR3 contains 16 residues. Per the germline V gene, CDR1 is MDHEN and CDR2 is SYDVKM. The CDR3: CASSLLGAGRNTEAFF. The DNA for the CDR3 is TGTGCCAGCAGTTTGTTAGGGGCCGGGAGGAACACTGAAGCTTTCTTT. Full variable domain (missing parts from reference TRBV28 and TRBJ1-1): DVKVTQSSRYLVKRTGEKVFLECVQDMDHENMFWYRQDPGLGLRLIYFSYDVKMKEKGDIPEGYSVSREKKERFSLILESASTNQTSMYLCASSLLGAGRNTEAFFGQGTRLTVV.

The chain combines TRBV2 with TRBJ2-3, with TRBD1 as a possible D gene (6 bases). The CDR3 is 12 residues long. V was trimmed by 8 bases and J by 6 bases, leaving 12 bases between them. Germline CDR1 SNHLY, CDR2 FYNNEI. CDR3 nucleotides: TGTGCCAGCCACAGGGATCCTGATACGCAGTATTTT. Translating it yields CASHRDPDTQYF.

The chain recombines TRBV15 with TRBJ2-5, with D maybe TRBD1 (6 bases). TRBJ2-7 explains the end of the DNA better; the J call may be wrong. CDR1 and CDR2 from the germline V gene are LNHNV and YYDKDF (reference sequence). The CDR3 contains 13 residues. In nucleotides, the CDR3 is TGTGCCACCACAGGGGAATTGGGCTACGAGCAGTACTTC. It specifies CATTGELGYEQYF.

The sample holds a few counts of this clonotype. The CDR3 here is CSVAGGRDEQYF. CDR3 coding DNA: TGCAGCGTTGCGGGGGGCAGGGACGAGCAGTACTTC. This chain joins TRBV29-1 and TRBJ2-7, with D perhaps TRBD2 (7 bases). Germline CDR1 reads SQVTM; CDR2 reads ANQGSEA. The CDR3 runs 12 residues. The V end lost 4 bases, the J end lost 5 bases, and 12 bases lay between the germline ends.

The chain employs TRBV4-3 and TRBJ1-2; D call uncertain. V lost 0 bases and J lost 4, with 6 bases in between. The CDR3 is 13 amino acids. Germline V gene lookup returns CDR1 LGHNA and CDR2 YSLEER. CDR3 nucleotide sequence: TGCGCCAGCAGCCAAGATCGGCGCTATGGCTACACCTTC. Residues: CASSQDRRYGYTF.

The J gene is TRBJ2-3, the V gene TRBV7-9; TRBD1 aligns across 9 bases. The CDR3 has 15 residues. V lost 4 bases, J lost 2 bases, and 4 bases stayed unmatched. CDR1 is SEHNR and CDR2 is FQNEAQ in the germline V gene (reference sequence). Here the CDR3 reads CASSSGTGITDTQYF. In DNA form, the CDR3 reads TGTGCCAGCAGCTCCGGGACAGGGATCACAGATACGCAGTATTTT.

The V call is TRBV4-2, the J call TRBJ1-2, with 7 bases aligning to TRBD1. V lost 0 bases to trimming and J lost 2 bases; unmatched junction nucleotides: 3. Germline V lookup: CDR1 LGHNA, CDR2 YNFKEQ. The CDR3 totals 15 residues. The CDR3 DNA is TGTGCCAGCAGCCAAGATGGGGGACAGAACTATGGCTACACCTTC. It specifies CASSQDGGQNYGYTF.

This clonotype was seen more than once but under ten times. The V and J genes are TRBV7-2 and TRBJ2-7; D tentatively reads TRBD1 or TRBD2 (7 bases each). Trimming left V 5 bases short and J 2 bases short, with 13 bases between. Germline V gene data show CDR1 as SGHTA and CDR2 as FQGNSA. This CDR3 has 14 residues. The CDR3: CASSQGGSAYEQYF. Written as DNA, the CDR3 is TGTGCCAGCAGCCAGGGGGGGTCTGCCTACGAGCAGTACTTC.

The chain couples TRBV7-9 to TRBJ2-1; maybe TRBD1 (5 bases). TRBJ2-7 explains the end of the DNA better; the J call may be wrong. CDR3 length: 13 residues. Germline V gene data show CDR1 as SEHNR and CDR2 as FQNEAQ (reference sequence). CDR3 sequence (DNA): TGTGCCAGCAGCCCAGGACAAAACAGAGAGCAGTACTTC. It specifies CASSPGQNREQYF.

V gene TRBV12-3 or TRBV12-4 combines with J gene TRBJ2-5; possibly TRBD2 for D (6 bases). V was clipped by 6 bases and J by 0 bases, with 11 bases between them. The CDR3 totals 14 residues. CDR3 protein: CASRRRGNQETQYF. The CDR3 bases are TGTGCCAGCAGGCGACGGGGGAACCAAGAGACCCAGTACTTC.